This T cell receptor beta chain was retrieved from a study of metastatic and nonmetastatic thyroid tumors. All patients reached thyroid surgery having received no treatment beforehand. J was trimmed by 1 base and V by 5 bases; bases with no gene match: 7. CDR3 length: 15 amino acids. The germline gives CDR1 MNHEY, CDR2 SMNVEV (reference sequence). TCRdb re-analyzed the PCR reads through MiXCR. The profile shows around 15,000 clones, under 30% of them singletons. The chain carries TRBV27 and TRBJ2-7; 8 bases line up with TRBD1. What was sequenced was adjacent normal tissue. The clonotype originates from a female donor with papillary thyroid cancer or a benign thyroid nodule (not recorded which). Some clones in this sample may be carry-over from other donors' samples. In nucleotides, the CDR3 is TGTGCCAGCAGTCTCCAGGGGGCGAGGTCCTACGAGCAGTACTTC. This translates into CASSLQGARSYEQYF.